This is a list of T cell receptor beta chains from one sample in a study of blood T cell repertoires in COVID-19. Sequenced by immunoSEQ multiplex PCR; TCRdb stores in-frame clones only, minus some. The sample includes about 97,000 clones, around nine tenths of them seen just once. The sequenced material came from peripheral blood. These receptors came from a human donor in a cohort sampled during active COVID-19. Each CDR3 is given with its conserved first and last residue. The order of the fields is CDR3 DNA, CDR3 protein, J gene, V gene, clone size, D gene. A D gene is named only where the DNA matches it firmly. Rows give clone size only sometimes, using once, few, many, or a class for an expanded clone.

cdr3_nt: TGTGCCAGCAGCGGGGGACAGGGACACTCCTACGAGCAGTACTTC
cdr3_aa: CASSGGQGHSYEQYF
j_call: TRBJ2-7
v_call: TRBV9
clone_size: .
d_call: TRBD1

cdr3_nt: TGTGCCAGCTCACCGGACACTGACAGGGGAGCTTTCTTT
cdr3_aa: CASSPDTDRGAFF
j_call: TRBJ1-1
v_call: TRBV18
clone_size: .
d_call: TRBD1

cdr3_nt: TGCGCCAGCAGCTCCCCCGGGACAGGGGGCTTGGGTGGCTACACCTTC
cdr3_aa: CASSSPGTGGLGGYTF
j_call: TRBJ1-2
v_call: TRBV5-1
clone_size: .
d_call: TRBD1

cdr3_nt: TGTGCCAGCAGCTTATTCCAGGCCCCTGCGTACGAGCAGTACTTC
cdr3_aa: CASSLFQAPAYEQYF
j_call: TRBJ2-7
v_call: TRBV11-2
clone_size: .
d_call: .

cdr3_nt: TGTGCCAGCTCGGTGGAGGCCTACTCCTACGAGCAGTACTTC
cdr3_aa: CASSVEAYSYEQYF
j_call: TRBJ2-7
v_call: TRBV6-5
clone_size: few
d_call: .

cdr3_nt: TGCGCCAGCAGCCAAGAACTAGCGGGAGTGAGTGAGCAGTTCTTC
cdr3_aa: CASSQELAGVSEQFF
j_call: TRBJ2-1
v_call: TRBV4-3
clone_size: .
d_call: TRBD2

cdr3_nt: TGTGCCAGCAGCCCCTACGACGAGCAGTACTTC
cdr3_aa: CASSPYDEQYF
j_call: TRBJ2-7
v_call: TRBV6-6
clone_size: .
d_call: .

cdr3_nt: TGTGCCAGTAGTATAGGAACTAGCACCGGGGAGCTGTTTTTT
cdr3_aa: CASSIGTSTGELFF
j_call: TRBJ2-2
v_call: TRBV19
clone_size: .
d_call: .

cdr3_nt: TGTGCCAGCTCACCATTCGAGGAGACCCAGTACTTC
cdr3_aa: CASSPFEETQYF
j_call: TRBJ2-5
v_call: TRBV18
clone_size: .
d_call: .

cdr3_nt: TGTGCCTCCTCGTATGGACAGGGATTTTCCTACGAGCAGTACTTC
cdr3_aa: CASSYGQGFSYEQYF
j_call: TRBJ2-7
v_call: TRBV19
clone_size: .
d_call: TRBD1

cdr3_nt: TGTGCCAGCAGCCAACAGGGAGGCAATCAGCCCCAGCATTTT
cdr3_aa: CASSQQGGNQPQHF
j_call: TRBJ1-5
v_call: TRBV7-9
clone_size: few
d_call: .

cdr3_nt: TGTGCCAGCAGGGGACTAGCGACTTACACAGATACGCAGTATTTT
cdr3_aa: CASRGLATYTDTQYF
j_call: TRBJ2-3
v_call: TRBV7-8
clone_size: .
d_call: TRBD2

cdr3_nt: TGTGCCAGCAGCTTAGGCTGGGGGGGGAACGAGCAGTACTTC
cdr3_aa: CASSLGWGGNEQYF
j_call: TRBJ2-7
v_call: TRBV7-9
clone_size: .
d_call: TRBD2

cdr3_nt: TGTGCCAGTAGTATAGGCTCCGGGACAATGAACACTGAAGCTTTCTTT
cdr3_aa: CASSIGSGTMNTEAFF
j_call: TRBJ1-1
v_call: TRBV19
clone_size: .
d_call: .

cdr3_nt: TGTGCCAGCAGCACAGGGGAAGGTGAAAAACTGTTTTTT
cdr3_aa: CASSTGEGEKLFF
j_call: TRBJ1-4
v_call: TRBV7-9
clone_size: .
d_call: TRBD1

cdr3_nt: TGCGCCAGCAGCACCGCCTGGGTAGCGGGAGGGCTAGAGACCCAGTACTTC
cdr3_aa: CASSTAWVAGGLETQYF
j_call: TRBJ2-5
v_call: TRBV5-1
clone_size: .
d_call: TRBD2

cdr3_nt: TGTGCCAGCAGCGCCGGGACAGGACACTATGGCTACACCTTC
cdr3_aa: CASSAGTGHYGYTF
j_call: TRBJ1-2
v_call: TRBV27
clone_size: few
d_call: TRBD1

cdr3_nt: TGTGCCAGCAGTTATTTCGGGGAGGATAGTGAAAAACTGTTTTTT
cdr3_aa: CASSYFGEDSEKLFF
j_call: TRBJ1-4
v_call: TRBV6-5
clone_size: .
d_call: .

cdr3_nt: TGTGCCAGCAGTTACAAGGCGGGCCTCTACAATGAGCAGTTCTTC
cdr3_aa: CASSYKAGLYNEQFF
j_call: TRBJ2-1
v_call: TRBV6-2/TRBV6-3
clone_size: few
d_call: .

cdr3_nt: TGTGCCAGTAGACGACAGGGGAGCTACGAGCAGTACTTC
cdr3_aa: CASRRQGSYEQYF
j_call: TRBJ2-7
v_call: TRBV19
clone_size: .
d_call: TRBD1

cdr3_nt: TGTGCCTGGAGTGTGGTAGGGGGCTGGGAGACCCAGTACTTC
cdr3_aa: CAWSVVGGWETQYF
j_call: TRBJ2-5
v_call: TRBV30
clone_size: .
d_call: TRBD1

cdr3_nt: TGTGCCAGCAGCCAGAGGGACAGGGCTAGTAATTCACCCCTCCACTTT
cdr3_aa: CASSQRDRASNSPLHF
j_call: TRBJ1-6
v_call: TRBV4-2
clone_size: .
d_call: TRBD1

cdr3_nt: TGTGCCAGCAGCCACGGACTAGCATGGGATGAGCAGTTCTTC
cdr3_aa: CASSHGLAWDEQFF
j_call: TRBJ2-1
v_call: TRBV7-2
clone_size: .
d_call: TRBD2

cdr3_nt: TGTGCCAGCAGCCTCTCCCGACAAGTCCCAAACTATGGCTACACCTTC
cdr3_aa: CASSLSRQVPNYGYTF
j_call: TRBJ1-2
v_call: TRBV7-8
clone_size: .
d_call: .

cdr3_nt: TGTGCCAGCAGCTTAGTGGGGTGGGGGGTCGATTCACCCCTCCACTTT
cdr3_aa: CASSLVGWGVDSPLHF
j_call: TRBJ1-6
v_call: TRBV7-2
clone_size: .
d_call: .

cdr3_nt: TGTGCCAGCAGAATGGGACTAGCGGTATCCTACGAGCAGTACTTC
cdr3_aa: CASRMGLAVSYEQYF
j_call: TRBJ2-7
v_call: TRBV6-5
clone_size: once
d_call: TRBD2

cdr3_nt: TGTGCCAGCAGGGCTTCCACAGGGATTCATGGCTACACCTTC
cdr3_aa: CASRASTGIHGYTF
j_call: TRBJ1-2
v_call: TRBV2
clone_size: few
d_call: .